This is a list of T cell receptor beta chains from one sample in a study of T cell responses to AZD1222 COVID-19 vaccine. Using immunoSEQ multiplex PCR, the repertoire was profiled, and TCRdb retains in-frame clones only, with some absent. The sample has around 140,000 clones; about 90% are singletons. Sequencing was performed on peripheral blood, taken 28 days after the second AZD1222 dose. The receptors shown here come from an adult who received the AZD1222 COVID-19 vaccine. Both conserved end residues are part of each CDR3. D genes are given only for firm matches. Not every row has a clone size; where given, it reads once, few, many or a size class.

>NA|TRBJ1-5|TRBV5-5|TRBD1
TGTGCCAGCAGCTTACAGGGGAGCAATCAGCCCCAGCATTTT
CASSLQGSNQPQHF
>NA|TRBJ1-2|TRBV6-2/TRBV6-3|TRBD1
TGTGCCAGCAGTTTCCTCGGACAGGGGGTGTCCGGCTACACCTTC
CASSFLGQGVSGYTF
>NA|TRBJ1-2|TRBV14|NA
TGTGCCAGCAGCGAACAGGGTAACTATGGCTACACCTTC
CASSEQGNYGYTF
>NA|TRBJ1-2|TRBV5-6|TRBD1
TGTGCCAGCAGCATAGGGACAGCCAGCTACACCTTC
CASSIGTASYTF
>once|TRBJ2-1|TRBV5-1|TRBD1
TGCGCCAGCAGCACGACAGGGGGCAATGAGCAGTTCTTC
CASSTTGGNEQFF
>NA|TRBJ1-5|TRBV19|NA
TGTGCCAGTAGTATAGGACAGGTCCCCCGGAGAAGCCGAAATCAGCCCCAGCATTTT
CASSIGQVPRRSRNQPQHF
>NA|TRBJ1-1|TRBV27|NA
TGTGCCAGCAGTCCTACAGGAGGATGGAAATTGAACACTGAAGCTTTCTTT
CASSPTGGWKLNTEAFF
>NA|TRBJ1-2|TRBV6-1|TRBD1
TGTGCCAGCAGTGAAGTCGGGACAGGGGGTAACTATGGCTACACCTTC
CASSEVGTGGNYGYTF
>NA|TRBJ2-1|TRBV24-1|TRBD2
TGTGCCACCAGTGGGCGGGAGCGCAATGAGCAGTTCTTC
CATSGRERNEQFF
>NA|TRBJ1-3|TRBV7-9|TRBD1
TGTGCCAGCAGCCCGGACAGGGGGCTGGCTGGAAACACCATATATTTT
CASSPDRGLAGNTIYF
>NA|TRBJ1-2|TRBV19|NA
TGTGCCAGTAGTATGAAAAGGGACTCCTATGGCTACACCTTC
CASSMKRDSYGYTF
>once|TRBJ2-2|TRBV3-1/TRBV3-2|NA
TGTGCCAGCAGCCAAGGAATCGGCACCGGGGAGCTGTTTTTT
CASSQGIGTGELFF
>NA|TRBJ1-3|TRBV30|TRBD1
TGTGCCTGTGGACAGGCCTCTGGAAACACCATATATTTT
CACGQASGNTIYF
>NA|TRBJ1-2|TRBV28|NA
TGTGCCACCAATACTGGGGGGGGCGTCTATGGCTACACCTTC
CATNTGGGVYGYTF
>NA|TRBJ2-1|TRBV5-6|NA
TGTGCCAGCAGCTCAGACTATAAAAATGAGCAGTTCTTC
CASSSDYKNEQFF
>NA|TRBJ1-2|TRBV4-3|NA
TGCGCCAGCAGCCAAGAGTGGGCAGGGGATAACTATGGCTACACCTTC
CASSQEWAGDNYGYTF
>few|TRBJ1-3|TRBV11-2|TRBD1
TGTGCCAGCAGCCTCGACAGGGCTGGAAACACCATATATTTT
CASSLDRAGNTIYF
>NA|TRBJ2-5|TRBV28|NA
TGTGCCAGCAGTTTAAGACCGGGGTTAGAGACCCAGTACTTC
CASSLRPGLETQYF
>NA|TRBJ1-1|TRBV9|NA
TGTGCCAGCAGCCCCCCCCAGGGATACACTGAAGCTTTCTTT
CASSPPQGYTEAFF
>NA|TRBJ1-2|TRBV19|TRBD1
TGTGCCAGTAGTCCAGGGGGTTATGGCTACACCTTC
CASSPGGYGYTF
>NA|TRBJ1-5|TRBV4-3|NA
TGCGCCAGCAGCCAAGATTTTTCCGGGATCGATCAGCCCCAGCATTTT
CASSQDFSGIDQPQHF
>once|TRBJ1-5|TRBV5-1|NA
TGCGCCAGCAGCTTGGGATCCGGGACACCCGATAGCAATCAGCCCCAGCATTTT
CASSLGSGTPDSNQPQHF
>NA|TRBJ1-1|TRBV5-1|NA
TGCGCCAGCAGCGATAGAGGGAACACTGAAGCTTTCTTT
CASSDRGNTEAFF
>NA|TRBJ1-3|TRBV7-9|TRBD1
TGTGCCAGCAGCCCCGGGACAGGGGGTTATTCGGGAAACACCATATATTTT
CASSPGTGGYSGNTIYF